The 16 T cell receptor beta chains below were found in one sample sequenced in a study of control samples from healthy donors and cancer patients. TCRdb keeps only in-frame clones here, not all; method: immunoSEQ multiplex PCR. The sample carries around 57,000 clones, around 90% recorded once. The sequenced material came from PBMCs. Receptor source: a man between 25 and 39 years old with colorectal cancer.

The CDR3 region is CASSTTSGGNNEQFF. DNA for the CDR3: TGTGCCAGTAGTACTACTAGCGGGGGAAACAATGAGCAGTTCTTC. The chain links TRBV19 to TRBJ2-1, with 11 bases matching TRBD2. The CDR3 is made up of 15 amino acids. Germline loops: CDR1 LNHDA, CDR2 SQIVND (reference sequence). V was clipped by 4 bases and J by 5 bases; unmatched bases: 4.

The genes are TRBV3-1 (or the pseudogene TRBV3-2) and TRBJ2-2, with D possibly TRBD1 on 6 matching bases. CDR3 length: 15 amino acids. V dropped 1 base and J dropped 1 base, with 7 bases sitting between them. CDR1 is LGHDT, CDR2 YNNKEL, per germline (reference sequence). The CDR3 region is CASSQAGVNTGELFF. CDR3 DNA sequence: TGTGCCAGCAGCCAAGCAGGGGTGAACACCGGGGAGCTGTTTTTT.

The J gene is TRBJ2-3, the V gene TRBV3-1 (or the pseudogene TRBV3-2); D ambiguous. The germline V and J ends were trimmed by 0 bases and 3 bases, with 13 bases remaining between them. The germline V gene encodes CDR1 LGHDT and CDR2 YNNKEL (reference sequence). The CDR3 consists of 16 residues. CDR3 in amino acids: CASSQEIRAVTDTQYF. The DNA for the CDR3 is TGTGCCAGCAGCCAAGAGATCCGAGCCGTGACAGATACGCAGTATTTT.

Only one count was recorded for this clone. V and J are TRBV7-8 and TRBJ2-1, with 7 nucleotides matching TRBD1. Per the germline V gene, CDR1 is SGHVS and CDR2 is FQNEAQ. The CDR3 is 15 residues long. J gave up 4 bases and V 7 bases, and 10 bases lay outside the gene matches. The CDR3 loop reads CASNTGQARYNEQFF. The DNA for the CDR3 is TGTGCCAGCAACACAGGACAGGCCAGATACAATGAGCAGTTCTTC.

The chain recombines TRBV6-5 with TRBJ1-2; unclear D gene. Trimming stripped 7 bases from V and 0 bases from J, with 6 bases between. Germline assignment: CDR1 MNHEY and CDR2 SVGAGI. This CDR3 has 12 residues. The CDR3 is CASKASNYGYTF. The DNA for the CDR3 is TGTGCCAGCAAGGCGTCTAACTATGGCTACACCTTC.

The chain carries TRBV7-2 and TRBJ1-6, with TRBD1 matching 7 bases. Germline assignment: CDR1 SGHTA and CDR2 FQGNSA. Germline trimming cut 5 bases from V and 9 bases from J; bases unmatched to any gene: 7. The CDR3 has 14 residues. CDR3 in amino acids: CASSPRQGGSPLHF. In DNA form, the CDR3 reads TGTGCCAGCAGCCCGAGACAGGGCGGTTCACCCCTCCACTTT. The variable domain in full, completed from reference TRBV7-2 and TRBJ1-6, reads GAGVSQSPSNKVTEKGKDVELRCDPISGHTALYWYRQSLGQGLEFLIYFQGNSAPDKSGLPSDRFSAERTGGSVSTLTIQRTQQEDSAVYLCASSPRQGGSPLHFGNGTRLTVT.

The chain has TRBV29-1 and TRBJ1-1; D is ambiguous. In germline, CDR1 is SQVTM, CDR2 ANQGSEA. V lost 5 bases, J lost 1 base, and 14 bases lay in between. The CDR3 length is 14 residues. The CDR3 bases are TGCAGCGTTCAGGATTCCCCGGGGAACACTGAAGCTTTCTTT. Translation gives CSVQDSPGNTEAFF. Together with reference TRBV29-1 and TRBJ1-1, the CDR3 gives the full variable domain: SAVISQKPSRDICQRGTSLTIQCQVDSQVTMMFWYRQQPGQSLTLIATANQGSEATYESGFVIDKFPISRPNLTFSTLTVSNMSPEDSSIYLCSVQDSPGNTEAFFGQGTRLTVV.

V is TRBV5-1 and J is TRBJ2-7, with D perhaps being TRBD1 or TRBD2 (5 bases each). Per germline, CDR1 SGHRS and CDR2 YFSETQ. Deletions cut 0 bases from V and 6 bases from J, with 16 bases between. CDR3 size: 15 residues. Written as DNA, the CDR3 is TGCGCCAGCAGCTTGGCGGGGCTGGGGAAGATCGAGCAGTACTTC. This gives the protein CASSLAGLGKIEQYF.

This clone was counted only a few times. The genes are TRBV6-2 or TRBV6-3 and TRBJ1-5; D perhaps matches TRBD1 (5 bases). Germline CDR1 is MNHEY and CDR2 is SVGEGT. This CDR3 has 19 amino acids. Trimming pared 2 bases from V and 0 bases from J, leaving 20 bases between. CDR3 region: CASSYGVSTGGYSNQPQHF. CDR3 DNA: TGTGCCAGCAGTTACGGGGTCAGCACCGGGGGTTATAGCAATCAGCCCCAGCATTTT.

This chain connects TRBV3-1 (or the pseudogene TRBV3-2) to TRBJ2-6; D might be TRBD2 (6 bases). The length of the CDR3 is 17 residues. Trimming removed 4 bases at V and 0 bases at J, with 13 bases between. The germline gives CDR1 LGHDT, CDR2 YNNKEL (reference sequence). The chain's CDR3 is CASSPLVGGSGANVLTF. The CDR3 bases are TGTGCCAGCAGCCCCCTGGTCGGGGGCTCTGGGGCCAACGTCCTGACTTTC.

This chain connects TRBV6-6 to TRBJ2-3; D is possibly TRBD2 (6 bases). In germline, CDR1 is MNHNY, CDR2 SVGAGI (reference sequence). This CDR3 is built from 15 residues. Trimming cost V 4 bases and J 9 bases, with 20 bases left between them. CDR3 sequence: CASSSGEASWATQYF. The CDR3 nucleotides are TGTGCCAGCAGTTCTGGGGAGGCCAGTTGGGCCACGCAGTATTTT.

The chain joins TRBV6-2 or TRBV6-3 to TRBJ1-1; D is perhaps TRBD1 (6 bases). Germline CDR1 is MNHEY and CDR2 is SVGEGT. CDR3 size: 12 residues. Deletions cut 4 bases from V and 11 bases from J, with 14 bases between. The CDR3 protein is CASSSSGRGAFF. In DNA form, the CDR3 reads TGTGCCAGCAGTTCATCGGGGAGGGGGGCTTTCTTT.

The rearrangement uses TRBV28 and TRBJ2-2, with D uncertain. This CDR3 is 14 amino acids long. The germline V gene encodes CDR1 MDHEN and CDR2 SYDVKM. V was shortened by 6 bases and J by 7 bases, with 15 bases between the two germline ends. The CDR3 sequence is CASRRHVPRGELFF. Written as DNA, the CDR3 is TGTGCCAGCAGGCGACACGTACCCCGCGGGGAGCTGTTTTTT.

The rearrangement links TRBV11-2 to TRBJ1-2; 7 bases map to TRBD1. The CDR3 loop spans 13 amino acids. The germline gives CDR1 SGHAT, CDR2 FQNNGV. V gave up 5 bases and J gave up 4 bases; unmatched junction bases: 4. CDR3 in amino acids: CASSQGQLYGYTF. The CDR3 nucleotides are TGTGCCAGCAGCCAGGGACAGCTCTATGGCTACACCTTC.

V is TRBV6-1 and J is TRBJ2-1; TRBD1 agrees at 7 bases. This CDR3 has 16 residues. J was trimmed by 4 bases and V by 4 bases; bases with no gene match: 10. Germline CDR1 and CDR2: MNHNS and SASEGT. The CDR3 coding sequence is TGTGCCAGCAGTGTGGGGACAGCCCGACGGTACAATGAGCAGTTCTTC. It is translated as CASSVGTARRYNEQFF.

A single count supports this clone. The chain's CDR3 is CASSYVRISYNSPLHF. In nucleotides, the CDR3 is TGTGCCAGCAGTTACGTGCGGATCTCCTATAATTCACCCCTCCACTTT. This sequence joins TRBV6-2 or TRBV6-3 and TRBJ1-6, with unresolved D. V was trimmed by 2 bases and J by 0 bases, leaving 8 bases between them. From germline, CDR1 is MNHEY and CDR2 SVGEGT. The CDR3 is 16 amino acids.